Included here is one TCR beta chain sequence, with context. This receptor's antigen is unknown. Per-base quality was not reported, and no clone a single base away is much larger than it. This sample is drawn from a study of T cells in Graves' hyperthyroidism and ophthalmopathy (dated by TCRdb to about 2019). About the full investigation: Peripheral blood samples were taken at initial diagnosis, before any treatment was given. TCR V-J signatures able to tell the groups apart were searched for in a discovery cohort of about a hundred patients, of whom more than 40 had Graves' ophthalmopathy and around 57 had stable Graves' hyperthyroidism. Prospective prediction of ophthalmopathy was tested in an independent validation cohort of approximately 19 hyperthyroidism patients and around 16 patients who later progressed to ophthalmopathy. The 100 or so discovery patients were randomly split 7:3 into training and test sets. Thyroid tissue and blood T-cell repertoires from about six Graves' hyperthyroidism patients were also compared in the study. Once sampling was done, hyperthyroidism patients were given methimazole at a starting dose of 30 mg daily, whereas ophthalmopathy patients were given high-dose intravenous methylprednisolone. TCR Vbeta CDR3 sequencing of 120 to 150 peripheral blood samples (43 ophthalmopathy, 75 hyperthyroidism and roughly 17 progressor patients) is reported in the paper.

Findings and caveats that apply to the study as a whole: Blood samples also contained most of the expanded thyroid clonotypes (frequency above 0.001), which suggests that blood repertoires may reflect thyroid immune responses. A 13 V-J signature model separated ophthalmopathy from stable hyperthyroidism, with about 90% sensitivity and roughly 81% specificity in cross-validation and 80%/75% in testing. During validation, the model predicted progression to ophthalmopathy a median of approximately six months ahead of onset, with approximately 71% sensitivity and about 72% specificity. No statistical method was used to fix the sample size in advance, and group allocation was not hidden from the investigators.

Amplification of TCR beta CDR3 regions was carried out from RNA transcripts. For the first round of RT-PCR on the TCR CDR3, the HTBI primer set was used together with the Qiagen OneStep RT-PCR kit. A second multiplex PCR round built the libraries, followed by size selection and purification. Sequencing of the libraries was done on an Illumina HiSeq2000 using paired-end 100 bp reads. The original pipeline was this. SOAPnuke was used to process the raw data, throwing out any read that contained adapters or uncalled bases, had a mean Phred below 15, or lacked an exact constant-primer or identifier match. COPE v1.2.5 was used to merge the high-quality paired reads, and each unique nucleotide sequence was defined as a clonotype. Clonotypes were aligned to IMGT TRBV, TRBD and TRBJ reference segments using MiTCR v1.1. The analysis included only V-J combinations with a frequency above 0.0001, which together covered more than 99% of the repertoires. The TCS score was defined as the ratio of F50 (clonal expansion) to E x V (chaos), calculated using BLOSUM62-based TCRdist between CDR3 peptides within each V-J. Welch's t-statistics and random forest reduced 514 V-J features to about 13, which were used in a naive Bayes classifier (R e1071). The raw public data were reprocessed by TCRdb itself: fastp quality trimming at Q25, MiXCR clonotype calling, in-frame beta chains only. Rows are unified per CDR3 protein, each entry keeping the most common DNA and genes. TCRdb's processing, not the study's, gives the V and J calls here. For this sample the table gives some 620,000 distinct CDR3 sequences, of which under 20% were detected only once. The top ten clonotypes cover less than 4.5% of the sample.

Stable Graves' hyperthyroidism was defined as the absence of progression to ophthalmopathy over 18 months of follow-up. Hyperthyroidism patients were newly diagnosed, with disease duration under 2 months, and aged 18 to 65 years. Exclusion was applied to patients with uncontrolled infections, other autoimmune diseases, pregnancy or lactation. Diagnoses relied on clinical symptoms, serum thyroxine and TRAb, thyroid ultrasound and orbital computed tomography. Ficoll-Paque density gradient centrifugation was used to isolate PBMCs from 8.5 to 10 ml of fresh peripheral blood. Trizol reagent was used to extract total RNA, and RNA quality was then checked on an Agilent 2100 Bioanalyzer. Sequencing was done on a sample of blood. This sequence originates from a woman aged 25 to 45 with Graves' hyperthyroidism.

The CDR3 loop reads CSATGTILQETQYF. In nucleotides, the sequence is TGCAGTGCAACTGGGACAATCTTACAGGAGACCCAGTACTTC. The rearranged chain carries TRBV20-1 and TRBJ2-5, with a weak D call of TRBD1 (6 bases match). Including the terminal cysteine and phenylalanine, the CDR3 comprises 14 residues. The kept DNA is CDR3 alone, 42 bases in frame from the first base. Sequences DFQATT (CDR1) and SNEGSKA (CDR2) are obtained from the germline V gene (reference sequence). Between the V and J ends, shortened by 6 bases and 5 bases respectively, the junction contains 19 bases.